Here is one T cell receptor beta chain with its context. There is no known antigen for this receptor. No per-base quality is available; no much larger clone lies one base away. These data belong to a study of cytotoxic CD8 clonotypes in ibrutinib-treated CLL (dated by TCRdb to about 2021). Describing the broader study: In this cohort, more than 14 patients were treatment-naive and approximately ten were relapsed/refractory, while roughly 17 had unmutated IGHV. Partial responses were observed in about 24 patients and complete responses in 2; after a median follow-up of around 68 months, remission was maintained in roughly 14 patients and progression was observed in some 12. Samples at response were collected after a median of around twelve months of treatment, with a range of roughly 6 to 40 months. On average, each sample had about 250,000 productive templates and approximately 85,000 productive rearrangements. Longitudinal samples were available for about 30% of the 86 trial participants. Cryopreserved peripheral blood mononuclear cells were collected at three points: before therapy, at response, and at either sustained remission or disease progression. Every sample from remission and from progressive disease was obtained while the patients were still on ibrutinib. Study-wide conclusions, independent of this receptor: Baseline clonality exceeded that of age-matched healthy donors and correlated strongly with circulating CD8+ T-cell counts. Sustained-remission and progressing patients did not have matched sampling times, and lymph node repertoires were not examined. Public clonotypes were rare and either shrank or stayed stable during treatment, and the rise in clonality at ibrutinib response reflected expansion of private clonotypes. At ibrutinib response clonality went up, during sustained remission it held steady, and at progression it dropped back toward baseline.

The time point label, as the study defines it: 24 months on ibrutinib. For TCR beta library preparation, roughly 2 micrograms of genomic DNA were extracted from the cryopreserved PBMCs. Longitudinal blood samples from CLL patients on ibrutinib monotherapy were analyzed using high-throughput TCR beta sequencing. The patients took part in an open-label, single-center phase 2 trial of ibrutinib monotherapy. The goal of deep resolution MiSeq sequencing was a depth between 1 in 1 million and 1 in 200,000 T cells, and coverage averaged 10x per clonotype. TCR beta libraries were generated with the immunoSEQ hsTCRB Kit. The paper's data handling went like this. Data were analyzed with ImmunoSEQ Data Assistant and ImmunoSEQ Analyzer, with V, D and J genes assigned per IMGT definitions. Clonality, which ranges from 0 to 1, was calculated as one minus the normalized Shannon entropy of productive rearrangement frequencies. Only overrepresented clonotypes making up at least 0.05% of each patient's repertoire were included in the public clonotype analysis. About a dozen age-matched healthy donor repertoires from immuneACCESS served as clonality controls. TCRdb's version of the immuneACCESS table is confined to in-frame rearrangements and falls short of the full clone set. An unresolved V gene accounts for under half of the shortfall where checked; the remainder is of unknown origin. V and J calls and clone size are those listed in that table; D and trimming were worked out from the DNA. The sample yields 190,000 or so clones; approximately 68% were counted once. The ten largest clones take up roughly 13% of the sample.

Per the germline V gene, ENHRY is the CDR1 and SYGVKD is the CDR2. Trimming takes 5 bases off V and 7 bases off J; junction bases not matched to a gene: 4. The CDR3, cysteine through phenylalanine, is 12 amino acids long. CDR3 DNA only is kept here, 36 bases in frame from base 1. The chain is encoded by TRBV10-3 joined to TRBJ1-1; 7 bases in the middle match TRBD1. This TCR came from a human donor with chronic lymphocytic leukemia. The source material was PBMCs, sampled after 24 months of ibrutinib treatment. The nucleotide sequence is given as TGTGCCATCAGTAGGGACAGATATGAAGCTTTCTTT. This is translated as CAISRDRYEAFF.